These T cell receptor beta chains were read from a single sample in a study of cytomegalovirus exposure and HLA in healthy donors. Libraries were prepared by immunoSEQ multiplex PCR; TCRdb keeps only in-frame clonotypes and omits some of them. Among some 200,000 clones listed, approximately 82% were seen once. What was sequenced was PBMCs. Receptors were obtained from a woman aged 35 to 49 in good health and CMV-seronegative. CDR3s include the opening cysteine and the closing phenylalanine or tryptophan. The order of the fields is V gene, J gene, D gene, clone size, CDR3 DNA, CDR3 protein. A D gene is named only where the DNA matches it firmly. Not all rows give a size; the values are once, few, many and, for expanded clones, a class.

V: TRBV7-6
J: TRBJ2-7
D: TRBD2
size: .
DNA: TGTGCCAGCAGCAGGAGGGGCGGGGGGGAATCACTCGACGAGCAGTACTTC
CDR3: CASSRRGGGESLDEQYF

V: TRBV9
J: TRBJ1-2
D: TRBD1
size: .
DNA: TGTGCCAGCAGCGAGTCTTCCGGGACAGGGGGCCGTTATGGCTACACCTTC
CDR3: CASSESSGTGGRYGYTF

V: TRBV28
J: TRBJ1-4
D: .
size: once
DNA: TGTGCCAGCAGTTTACCTCGGACAGCAACTAATGAAAAACTGTTTTTT
CDR3: CASSLPRTATNEKLFF

V: TRBV9
J: TRBJ1-3
D: .
size: .
DNA: TGTGCCAGCAGCGAGGGGGGGGGAATACCCTCTGGAAACACCATATATTTT
CDR3: CASSEGGGIPSGNTIYF

V: TRBV28
J: TRBJ1-4
D: .
size: .
DNA: TGTGCCAGCAGTTTCAGCGACAGGAATGAAAAACTGTTTTTT
CDR3: CASSFSDRNEKLFF

V: TRBV15
J: TRBJ2-2
D: .
size: .
DNA: TGTGCCACCAGCAGAGCCCGAGGGGGGGACGGGGAGCTGTTTTTT
CDR3: CATSRARGGDGELFF

V: TRBV7-6
J: TRBJ2-1
D: TRBD1
size: .
DNA: TGTGCCAGCAGCTTAGCGGGTCCCGGGACAGGACTTTACAATGAGCAGTTCTTC
CDR3: CASSLAGPGTGLYNEQFF

V: TRBV7-9
J: TRBJ1-1
D: .
size: few
DNA: TGTGCCAGCAGCCCGGAAGGGGGGGCTGAAGCTTTCTTT
CDR3: CASSPEGGAEAFF

V: TRBV6-6
J: TRBJ1-5
D: TRBD1
size: .
DNA: TGTGCCAGCAGTTCCTCCGGACAGGGATGGAATCAGCCCCAGCATTTT
CDR3: CASSSSGQGWNQPQHF

V: TRBV7-2
J: TRBJ2-3
D: .
size: .
DNA: TGTGCCAGCAGCTTAGAGACTAGGTGGGCTACGCAGTATTTT
CDR3: CASSLETRWATQYF

V: TRBV19
J: TRBJ1-1
D: .
size: few
DNA: TGTGCCAGTAGTGCGTTCCTCCCAGGCGCTTTCTTT
CDR3: CASSAFLPGAFF

V: TRBV6-4
J: TRBJ2-2
D: TRBD1
size: once
DNA: TGTGCCAGCAGTGACGGACAGGGGGGTACCGGGGAGCTGTTTTTT
CDR3: CASSDGQGGTGELFF

V: TRBV7-9
J: TRBJ2-3
D: .
size: once
DNA: TGTGCCTCCACTGGGGGGCGGGGGCCCGGGGATACGCAGTATTTT
CDR3: CASTGGRGPGDTQYF

V: TRBV19
J: TRBJ2-7
D: TRBD1
size: .
DNA: TGTGCCAGTAGTAGGTCCCGGGACAGGGGAAGTGACGAGCAGTACTTC
CDR3: CASSRSRDRGSDEQYF

V: TRBV7-2
J: TRBJ1-5
D: .
size: .
DNA: TGTGCCAGCAGCCCAGGGAATCAGCCCCAGCATTTT
CDR3: CASSPGNQPQHF

V: TRBV19
J: TRBJ2-7
D: .
size: .
DNA: TGTGCCAGTAGTATAGCGGCGGTGCCCTCCTACGAGCAGTACTTC
CDR3: CASSIAAVPSYEQYF

V: TRBV7-9
J: TRBJ1-4
D: TRBD1
size: .
DNA: TGTGCCAGCAGCTCGGGACAGGGGGCACCTAATGAAAAACTGTTTTTT
CDR3: CASSSGQGAPNEKLFF

V: TRBV5-1
J: TRBJ1-6
D: .
size: .
DNA: TGCGCCAGCAGCATACAAATCGGAGGGTCTACTTCACCCCTCCACTTT
CDR3: CASSIQIGGSTSPLHF

V: TRBV4-1
J: TRBJ1-3
D: .
size: .
DNA: TGCGCCAGCAGCCAAGGGGCCCTCTCTGGAAACACCATATATTTT
CDR3: CASSQGALSGNTIYF

V: TRBV19
J: TRBJ1-1
D: .
size: once
DNA: TGTGCCAGTAGTAGAGGCGCTCCGGAGAGAGCTTTCTTT
CDR3: CASSRGAPERAFF

V: TRBV7-9
J: TRBJ2-7
D: .
size: .
DNA: TGTGCCAGCAGCTTAGATAGCAGGGGCCTAGAGTACGAGCAGTACTTC
CDR3: CASSLDSRGLEYEQYF

V: TRBV6-1
J: TRBJ1-4
D: TRBD1
size: few
DNA: TGTGCCAGCAGCCGGGACAGCCTTAATGAAAAACTGTTTTTT
CDR3: CASSRDSLNEKLFF

V: TRBV11-3
J: TRBJ1-1
D: TRBD1
size: .
DNA: TGTGCCAGCAGCTTAGATCCCTTCGGACAGGGAGAGTACACTGAAGCTTTCTTT
CDR3: CASSLDPFGQGEYTEAFF

V: TRBV7-2
J: TRBJ1-1
D: TRBD1
size: .
DNA: TGTGCCAGCAGCCGGACAGGGAGTTTTTCGGTGGGGAACACTGAAGCTTTCTTT
CDR3: CASSRTGSFSVGNTEAFF

V: TRBV30
J: TRBJ1-1
D: TRBD1
size: .
DNA: TGTGCCTGGAGTGTATTGCAGGGCAGGGGGGCTTTCTTT
CDR3: CAWSVLQGRGAFF

V: TRBV2
J: TRBJ2-1
D: .
size: .
DNA: TGTGCCAGCAGTGAAAGGCGGCAGGAGGCCTCAAATGAGCAGTTCTTC
CDR3: CASSERRQEASNEQFF

V: TRBV4-1
J: TRBJ2-5
D: .
size: .
DNA: TGCGCCAGCAGCCAAGAACAGGCGGAGGAGACCCAGTACTTC
CDR3: CASSQEQAEETQYF

V: TRBV2
J: TRBJ2-1
D: TRBD2
size: few
DNA: TGTGCCATCATTCGGGGGGAAACCTACAATGAGCAGTTCTTC
CDR3: CAIIRGETYNEQFF

V: TRBV10-3
J: TRBJ1-6
D: TRBD1
size: .
DNA: TGTGCCATCAGTTCAGAGACAGGGATGGGTTCACCCCTCCATTTT
CDR3: CAISSETGMGSPLHF

V: TRBV9
J: TRBJ2-1
D: TRBD2
size: once
DNA: TGTGCCAACATACCCAGGACTAGCGGGGGGTATTCGGGGACCTACAATGAGCAGTTCTTC
CDR3: CANIPRTSGGYSGTYNEQFF

V: TRBV4-1
J: TRBJ2-5
D: .
size: .
DNA: TGCGCCAGCAGCCACAGTTTCCAAGAGACCCAGTACTTC
CDR3: CASSHSFQETQYF

V: TRBV9
J: TRBJ1-1
D: .
size: once
DNA: TGTGCCAGCAGCGTAGTACACGGGAGCAACACTGAAGCTTTCTTT
CDR3: CASSVVHGSNTEAFF

V: TRBV7-9
J: TRBJ1-4
D: .
size: .
DNA: TGTGCCAGCAGCTTAGTAGGAGTTACGTCGTATGAAAAACTGTTTTTT
CDR3: CASSLVGVTSYEKLFF

V: TRBV21-1
J: TRBJ2-2
D: .
size: once
DNA: TGTGCCAGCAGCCCGGACAGGACCGGGGAGCTGTTTTTT
CDR3: CASSPDRTGELFF

V: TRBV9
J: TRBJ2-7
D: .
size: once
DNA: TGTGCCAGCAGCGAGGGACTTACTACCTACGAGCAGTACTTC
CDR3: CASSEGLTTYEQYF

V: TRBV7-2
J: TRBJ2-5
D: TRBD2
size: few
DNA: TGTGCCAGCAGCCCGAATAGCGGGGTTGAGACCCAGTACTTC
CDR3: CASSPNSGVETQYF

V: TRBV28
J: TRBJ1-6
D: TRBD1
size: few
DNA: TGTGCCAGCAGTTCCCTGACAGGGGGTTCACCCCTCCACTTT
CDR3: CASSSLTGGSPLHF

V: TRBV7-9
J: TRBJ1-4
D: .
size: .
DNA: TGTGCCAGCAGCGCATGGGCAGGGGAAGGTGAAAAACTGTTTTTT
CDR3: CASSAWAGEGEKLFF

V: TRBV7-6
J: TRBJ2-1
D: .
size: .
DNA: TGTGCCAGCAGCCAAGCTGGACAGTACAATGAGCAGTTCTTC
CDR3: CASSQAGQYNEQFF

V: TRBV19
J: TRBJ2-7
D: TRBD2
size: .
DNA: TGTGCCACTGGGACTAGCGGCCACGAGCAGTACTTC
CDR3: CATGTSGHEQYF

V: TRBV6-5
J: TRBJ1-1
D: .
size: .
DNA: TGTGCCAGCACCTCGGGGGGAGGGAGGACTGAAGCTTTCTTT
CDR3: CASTSGGGRTEAFF

V: TRBV5-4
J: TRBJ2-5
D: .
size: .
DNA: TGTGCCAGCAGCCGGGGTGGCGGACAAGAGACCCAGTACTTC
CDR3: CASSRGGGQETQYF

V: TRBV7-2
J: TRBJ2-2
D: .
size: .
DNA: TGTGCCAGCAGCTCAGTGCCCGGGGAGCTGTTTTTT
CDR3: CASSSVPGELFF

V: TRBV5-1
J: TRBJ2-2
D: .
size: .
DNA: TGCGCCAGCAGTTCAGCGCTGAACACCGGGGAGCTGTTTTTT
CDR3: CASSSALNTGELFF

V: TRBV7-2
J: TRBJ2-3
D: TRBD2
size: .
DNA: TGTGCCAGCAACCCAAGACTAGCGAACACAGATACGCAGTATTTT
CDR3: CASNPRLANTDTQYF